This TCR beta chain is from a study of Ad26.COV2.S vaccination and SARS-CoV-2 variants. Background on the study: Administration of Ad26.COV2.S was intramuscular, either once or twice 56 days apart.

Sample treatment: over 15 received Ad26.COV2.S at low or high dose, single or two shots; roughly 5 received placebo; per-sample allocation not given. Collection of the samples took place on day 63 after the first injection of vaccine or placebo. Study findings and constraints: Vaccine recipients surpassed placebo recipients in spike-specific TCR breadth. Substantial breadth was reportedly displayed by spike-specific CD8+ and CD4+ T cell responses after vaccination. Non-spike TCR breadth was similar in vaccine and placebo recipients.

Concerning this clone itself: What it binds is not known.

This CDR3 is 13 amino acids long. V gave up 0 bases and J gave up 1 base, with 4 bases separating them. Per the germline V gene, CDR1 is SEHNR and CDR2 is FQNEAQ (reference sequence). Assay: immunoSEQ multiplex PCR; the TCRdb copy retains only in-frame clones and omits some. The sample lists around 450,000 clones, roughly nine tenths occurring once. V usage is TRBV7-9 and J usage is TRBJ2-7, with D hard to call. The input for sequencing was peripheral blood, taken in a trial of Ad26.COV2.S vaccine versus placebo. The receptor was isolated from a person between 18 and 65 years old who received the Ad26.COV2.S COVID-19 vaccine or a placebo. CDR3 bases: TGTGCCAGCAGCTTAGCTGCGTCCTACGAGCAGTACTTC. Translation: CASSLAASYEQYF.